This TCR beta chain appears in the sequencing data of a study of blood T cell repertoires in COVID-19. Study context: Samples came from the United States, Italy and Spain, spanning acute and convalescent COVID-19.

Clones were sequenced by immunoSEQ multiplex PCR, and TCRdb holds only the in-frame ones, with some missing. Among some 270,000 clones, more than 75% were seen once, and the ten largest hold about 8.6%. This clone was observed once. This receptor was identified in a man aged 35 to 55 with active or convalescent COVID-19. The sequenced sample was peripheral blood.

CDR3 in DNA: TGTGCCAGTAAAACGACAGCCCTGGGGATTGAAGCTTTCTTT. It translates to CASKTTALGIEAFF. The chain recombines TRBV2 with TRBJ1-1; the D gene is possibly TRBD1 (5 bases). With 9 bases removed from V and 7 bases from J, the gap between germline ends came to 21 bases. The CDR3 consists of 14 residues. Per the germline V gene, CDR1 is SNHLY and CDR2 is FYNNEI.